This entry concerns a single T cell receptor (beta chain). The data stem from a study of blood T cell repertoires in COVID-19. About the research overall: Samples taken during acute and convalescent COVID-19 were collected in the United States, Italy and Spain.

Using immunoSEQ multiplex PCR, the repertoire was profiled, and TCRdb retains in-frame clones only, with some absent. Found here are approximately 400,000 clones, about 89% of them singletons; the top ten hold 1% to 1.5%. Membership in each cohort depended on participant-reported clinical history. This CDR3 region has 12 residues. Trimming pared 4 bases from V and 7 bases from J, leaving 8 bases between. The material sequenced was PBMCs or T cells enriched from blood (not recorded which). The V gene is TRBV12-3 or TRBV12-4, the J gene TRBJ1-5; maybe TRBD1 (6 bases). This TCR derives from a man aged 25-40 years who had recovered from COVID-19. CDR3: CASSSGVQPQHF. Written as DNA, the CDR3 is TGTGCCAGCAGTTCAGGGGTCCAGCCCCAGCATTTT.